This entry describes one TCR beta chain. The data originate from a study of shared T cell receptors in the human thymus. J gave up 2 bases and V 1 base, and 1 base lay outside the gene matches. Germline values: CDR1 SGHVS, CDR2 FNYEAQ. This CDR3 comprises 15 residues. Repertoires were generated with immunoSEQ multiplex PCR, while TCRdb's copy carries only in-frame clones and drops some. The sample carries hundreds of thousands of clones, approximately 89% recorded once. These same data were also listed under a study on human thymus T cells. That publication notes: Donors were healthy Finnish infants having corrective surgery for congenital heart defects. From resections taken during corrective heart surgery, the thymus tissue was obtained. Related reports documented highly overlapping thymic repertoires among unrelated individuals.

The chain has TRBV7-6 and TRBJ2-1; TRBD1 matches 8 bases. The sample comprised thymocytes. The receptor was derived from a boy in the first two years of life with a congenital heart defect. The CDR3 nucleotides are TGTGCCAGCAGCTTAGACAGGGGGGCCTACAATGAGCAGTTCTTC. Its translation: CASSLDRGAYNEQFF.